This TCR beta chain comes out of a study of T cells after posttransplantation cyclophosphamide. Study-level results: Recipient CMV seropositivity and CMV reactivation strongly tracked TRB clonality. Later post-transplant blood repertoires were often dominated by donor CD8+ memory clones.

This clone was counted ten times or more. Its antigen remains unidentified. Between the trimmed V and J ends, which lost 5 bases and 2 bases, there was a span of 9 bases. The length of the CDR3 is 14 residues. The germline V gene has CDR1 SGHAT and CDR2 FQNNGV. The protocol was immunoSEQ multiplex PCR, while the TCRdb copy is restricted to in-frame clones and leaves out a portion. Altogether 34,000 or so clones were found in the sample, and no singletons occur. This related bone marrow graft donor gave peripheral blood on the day of marrow donation. Sequenced sample: PBMCs. This clonotype originated in a woman between 45 and 65 years old in good health and a related stem cell transplant donor. This rearrangement joins TRBV11-2 to TRBJ1-4; the D gene is possibly TRBD1 (5 bases). The CDR3 is CASSKGRTNEKLFF. CDR3 in DNA: TGTGCCAGCAGCAAGGGGAGGACTAATGAAAAACTGTTTTTT. Using reference TRBV11-2 and TRBJ1-4 for the parts outside the CDR3, the full variable domain is EAGVAQSPRYKIIEKRQSVAFWCNPISGHATLYWYQQILGQGPKLLIQFQNNGVVDDSQLPKDRFSAERLKGVDSTLKIQPAKLEDSAVYLCASSKGRTNEKLFFGSGTQLSVL.